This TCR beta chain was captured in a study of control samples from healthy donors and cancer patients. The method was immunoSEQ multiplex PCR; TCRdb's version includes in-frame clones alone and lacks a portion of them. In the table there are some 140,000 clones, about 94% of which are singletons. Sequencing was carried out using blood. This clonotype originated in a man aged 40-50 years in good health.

The CDR3 region has the DNA TGTGCCAGCAGCGGTCGGACAGGGGTGGACACTGAAGCTTTCTTT. This gives the protein CASSGRTGVDTEAFF. The rearrangement uses TRBV5-4 and TRBJ1-1, with 9 bases matching TRBD1. V lost 4 bases and J lost 3; bases outside the gene matches: 7. CDR3 size: 15 residues. Germline V CDR1 and CDR2: SGHNT, YYREEE (reference sequence).